These 14 T cell receptor beta chains came from one sample sequenced in a study of T cell responses to AZD1222 COVID-19 vaccine. TCRdb keeps only in-frame clones here, not all; method: immunoSEQ multiplex PCR. The sample contains about 180,000 clones, about 88% of which appear only once. Specimen: peripheral blood, collected 28 days after the second AZD1222 dose. These receptors were taken from an adult who received the AZD1222 COVID-19 vaccine.

This clone was detected only once. The CDR3 sequence is CASSLDTGRPQHF. CDR3 nucleotides: TGCGCCAGCAGCTTGGACACGGGAAGGCCCCAGCATTTT. The V call is TRBV5-1, the J call TRBJ1-5; D is unresolved. Trimming removed 0 bases at V and 9 bases at J, with 10 bases between. Per the germline V gene, CDR1 is SGHRS and CDR2 is YFSETQ. The CDR3 loop spans 13 amino acids. The full variable domain, in which reference TRBV5-1 and TRBJ1-5 provide the parts outside the CDR3, is KAGVTQTPRYLIKTRGQQVTLSCSPISGHRSVSWYQQTPGQGLQFLFEYFSETQRNKGNFPGRFSGRQFSNSRSEMNVSTLELGDSALYLCASSLDTGRPQHFGDGTRLSIL.

This clone appeared a single time. The V gene is TRBV19, the J gene TRBJ2-3, with 13 bases aligning to TRBD2. Per the germline V gene, CDR1 is LNHDA and CDR2 is SQIVND (reference sequence). V lost 3 bases and J lost 7; bases outside the gene matches: 4. The CDR3 covers 15 residues. The CDR3 here is CASSMRTSGSYTQYF. The DNA for the CDR3 is TGTGCCAGTAGTATGAGGACTAGCGGGAGTTATACGCAGTATTTT.

The V call is TRBV6-1, the J call TRBJ1-4, with 7 bases that match TRBD1. CDR1 MNHNS and CDR2 SASEGT come from the germline V gene. J was trimmed by 2 bases and V by 3 bases; bases with no gene match: 3. The CDR3 length is 15 residues. The CDR3 bases are TGTGCCAGCAGTGAGGACAGGAGCACTAATGAAAAACTGTTTTTT. This translates into CASSEDRSTNEKLFF.

The rearrangement joins TRBV19 to TRBJ2-2; D remains ambiguous. The germline V and J ends were trimmed by 5 bases and 4 bases, with 8 bases remaining between them. The CDR3 sequence is 13 residues long. The germline V gene encodes CDR1 LNHDA and CDR2 SQIVND (reference sequence). For the CDR3, the DNA is TGTGCCAGTAGTTCTGGGCGCACCGGGGAGCTGTTTTTT. Its translation is CASSSGRTGELFF. Full variable domain (missing parts from reference TRBV19 and TRBJ2-2): DGGITQSPKYLFRKEGQNVTLSCEQNLNHDAMYWYRQDPGQGLRLIYYSQIVNDFQKGDIAEGYSVSREKKESFPLTVTSAQKNPTAFYLCASSSGRTGELFFGEGSRLTVL.

The rearrangement uses TRBV11-2 and TRBJ1-2; 7 nucleotides line up with TRBD1. Per germline, CDR1 SGHAT and CDR2 FQNNGV. V lost 11 bases to trimming and J lost 6 bases; unmatched junction nucleotides: 12. The CDR3 is 13 residues long. The CDR3 reads CAGERDRRNGYTF. Written as DNA, the CDR3 is TGTGCCGGAGAGCGGGACAGAAGAAATGGCTACACCTTC.

This rearrangement joins TRBV19 to TRBJ1-2; 9 bases are a match to TRBD1. The CDR3 extends over 16 amino acids. The germline CDR1 and CDR2 sequences are LNHDA and SQIVND (reference sequence). With V trimmed by 3 bases and J by 0 bases, 5 bases remained unmatched. CDR3 sequence: CASSMGDRVANYGYTF. CDR3 nucleotide sequence: TGTGCCAGTAGTATGGGGGACAGGGTAGCTAACTATGGCTACACCTTC.

The genes are TRBV3-1 (or the pseudogene TRBV3-2) and TRBJ1-2, with 7 bases lining up with TRBD1. With V trimmed by 4 bases and J by 2 bases, 7 bases remained unmatched. The germline CDR1 and CDR2 sequences are LGHDT and YNNKEL (reference sequence). This CDR3 region has 15 residues. The CDR3 nucleotides are TGTGCCAGCAGCCGTCGGGACAGCCAGAACTATGGCTACACCTTC. It translates to CASSRRDSQNYGYTF.

The chain recombines TRBV9 with TRBJ2-7; D perhaps matches TRBD2 (5 bases). V lost 4 bases and J lost 4, with 21 bases in between. From germline, CDR1 is SGDLS and CDR2 YYNGEE. CDR3 length: 16 amino acids. The CDR3, as DNA: TGTGCCAGCAGCCCCATGGACTCTCCCATAACTTACGAGCAGTACTTC. This sequence encodes CASSPMDSPITYEQYF.

The chain couples TRBV19 to TRBJ1-1; TRBD1 is a possible D gene (6 bases). Looked up from germline, CDR1 is LNHDA and CDR2 is SQIVND (reference sequence). This CDR3 region has 15 residues. The V end lost 4 bases, the J end lost 0 bases, and 12 bases lay between the germline ends. The CDR3 region is CASSTTRTVNTEAFF. As DNA, the CDR3 is TGTGCCAGTAGTACCACCCGGACAGTGAACACTGAAGCTTTCTTT.

The genes are TRBV30 and TRBJ2-3, with 7 bases fitting TRBD2. The CDR3 has 13 amino acids. Germline trimming cut 8 bases from V and 3 bases from J; bases unmatched to any gene: 8. Per the germline V gene, CDR1 is GTSNPN and CDR2 is SVGIG (reference sequence). Here the CDR3 reads CARSVGGTDTQYF. CDR3 bases: TGTGCCCGCTCGGTGGGGGGGACAGATACGCAGTATTTT.

This chain joins TRBV15 and TRBJ2-2; D uncertain. The CDR3 loop spans 15 amino acids. V lost 0 bases to trimming and J lost 5 bases, with 10 bases between them. Per germline, CDR1 LNHNV and CDR2 YYDKDF (reference sequence). The CDR3 DNA sequence: TGTGCCACCAGCAGAGACTTACTGGGTACCGGGGAGCTGTTTTTT. Protein sequence: CATSRDLLGTGELFF.

This sequence joins TRBV4-3 and TRBJ2-5; TRBD2 matches at 8 bases. With V trimmed by 4 bases and J by 1 base, 2 bases remained unmatched. CDR3 size: 14 residues. Looked up from germline, CDR1 is LGHNA and CDR2 is YSLEER. In nucleotides, the CDR3 is TGCGCCAGCAGCCCGGCGGGAGGCCAAGAGACCCAGTACTTC. Protein sequence: CASSPAGGQETQYF.

CDR3 DNA: TGTGCCAGCAGTGAAGAGGGGTTTTGGGAGACCCAGTACTTC. Translating gives CASSEEGFWETQYF. This chain connects TRBV25-1 to TRBJ2-5, with D perhaps assigned TRBD1 or TRBD2 (5 bases each). V gave up 2 bases and J gave up 5 bases, with 12 bases separating them. This CDR3 region has 14 residues. Per germline, CDR1 MGHDK and CDR2 SYGVNS.

The V call is TRBV25-1, the J call TRBJ2-7; 9 nucleotides match TRBD1. CDR3 length: 16 residues. The ends lost 3 bases at V and 1 base at J; junction bases unmatched: 7. Germline loops: CDR1 MGHDK, CDR2 SYGVNS. CDR3 nucleotides: TGTGCCAGCAGTGATACCCGTGACAGGGGGTCCTACGAGCAGTACTTC. This gives the protein CASSDTRDRGSYEQYF.